This TCR beta chain originates from a study of T cells after yellow fever vaccination. Overall study: It was SMART-Seq v4 Ultra Low Input that prepared the fractions with low cell numbers. Notes on the study in general: Subsequent booster samples again held most clones from primary vaccination (around 96% CD4, about 85% CD8).

This CDR3 contains 17 residues. Trimming removed 0 bases from V and 4 bases from J; junction bases left unmatched: 5. In germline, CDR1 is LNHDA, CDR2 SQIVND (reference sequence). Turning to this clonotype: What it recognizes is unknown.

Template switching by 5'RACE produced TCR cDNA, adding a universal primer site and UMIs. MiXCR, run by TCRdb on the 5' RACE reads, gives a single entry per CDR3 protein. Of 500,000 to 650,000 distinct CDR3 sequences in the sample, about 13% were seen once. The sample in question was PBMCs, obtained on the day of the yellow fever booster vaccination. This receptor was taken from a man under 40 who received the YFV17D yellow fever vaccine. The rearrangement joins TRBV19 to TRBJ2-1; the match to TRBD2 covers 11 bases. The CDR3, as DNA: TGTGCCAGTAGTATAGATGTGGGGACTAGCGGATACAATGAGCAGTTCTTC. Protein sequence: CASSIDVGTSGYNEQFF.